The clone carrying this T cell receptor beta chain was counted many times. CDR3 length: 12 residues. The germline V gene has CDR1 MNHEY and CDR2 SVGEGT. V gave up 4 bases and J gave up 8 bases, with 9 bases separating them. TCRdb re-derived calls from the RT-PCR reads in MiXCR, one entry per CDR3 protein. The data show about 570,000 distinct CDR3 sequences, about 11% seen once. The record originates from a study of response to subunit inactivated influenza vaccine. These data are also associated with another study on T cells expressing NK-cell markers. That work states: The cDNA for TCR beta came from 5'RACE template switching with UMIs.

The sequence was obtained from a man aged 50 or older who received an inactivated influenza vaccine. The starting material was PBMCs from blood, obtained on the day of vaccination. The rearrangement links TRBV6-2 or TRBV6-3 to TRBJ2-1; possible D gene TRBD1, 6 bases. DNA for the CDR3: TGTGCCAGCAGTTTACAGGGTTATGAGCAGTTCTTC. Protein: CASSLQGYEQFF.